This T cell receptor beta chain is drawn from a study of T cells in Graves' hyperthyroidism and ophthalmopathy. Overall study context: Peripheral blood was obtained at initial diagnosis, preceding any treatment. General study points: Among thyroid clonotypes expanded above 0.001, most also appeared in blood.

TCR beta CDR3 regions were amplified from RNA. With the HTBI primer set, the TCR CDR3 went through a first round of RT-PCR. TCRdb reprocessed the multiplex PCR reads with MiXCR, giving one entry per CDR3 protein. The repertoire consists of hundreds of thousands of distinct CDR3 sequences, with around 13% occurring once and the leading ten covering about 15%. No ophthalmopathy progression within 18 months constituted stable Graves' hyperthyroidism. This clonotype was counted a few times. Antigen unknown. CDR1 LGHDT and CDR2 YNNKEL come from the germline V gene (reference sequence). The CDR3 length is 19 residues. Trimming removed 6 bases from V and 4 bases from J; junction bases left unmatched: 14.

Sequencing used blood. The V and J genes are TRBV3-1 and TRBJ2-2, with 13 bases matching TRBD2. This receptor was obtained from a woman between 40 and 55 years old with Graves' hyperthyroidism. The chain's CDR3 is CASSPLTSGRASGTGELFF. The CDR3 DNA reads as TGTGCCAGCAGTCCTCTTACTAGCGGGAGGGCCTCGGGCACCGGGGAGCTGTTTTTT.